Shown below are 16 T cell receptor beta chains from a single sample sequenced in a study of blood T cells in healthy people across ages. Then a second PCR, running about 6 to 12 cycles, was carried out with a sample-barcoded 5' primer and a J-beta primer mix. TCRdb re-derived calls from the 5' RACE reads in MiXCR, one entry per CDR3 protein. The table has hundreds of thousands of distinct CDR3 sequences, under 35% seen once; the top ten hold 15% to 20%. The sequenced sample consisted of blood. Every receptor here comes from a woman of 80 years or more in good health.

V and J are TRBV20-1 and TRBJ1-3; D is possibly TRBD1 (6 bases). The V end lost 4 bases, the J end lost 2 bases, and 18 bases lay between the germline ends. The CDR3 runs 16 residues. Germline V gene lookup returns CDR1 DFQATT and CDR2 SNEGSKA (reference sequence). The CDR3 loop reads CSATPTVQGAGNTIYF. The CDR3 coding sequence is TGCAGTGCTACCCCCACCGTACAGGGTGCTGGAAACACCATATATTTT.

This clonotype was counted many times. The gene calls are TRBV12-3 or TRBV12-4 and TRBJ2-5; the D is unclear. This CDR3 region has 16 residues. Deletions cut 7 bases from V and 2 bases from J, with 20 bases between. The CDR3 coding sequence is TGTGCCAGCACCCCTCGTTGGAGTTCAAATCAAGAGACCCAGTACTTC. Translation gives CASTPRWSSNQETQYF.

This chain links TRBV6-5 with TRBJ2-7, with 8 nucleotides matching TRBD1. Germline V CDR1 and CDR2: MNHEY, SVGAGI. The V and J ends lost 4 bases and 2 bases, in that order; junction bases with no gene match: 10. This CDR3 is 16 amino acids long. The chain's CDR3 is CASSSVYRDRTYEQYF. The CDR3 DNA is TGTGCCAGCAGTTCTGTTTATCGGGACAGGACCTACGAGCAGTACTTC.

In this sample, this clonotype turned up many times. The V call is TRBV5-6, the J call TRBJ2-7; D is unresolved. CDR1 SGHDT and CDR2 YYEEEE come from the germline V gene. This CDR3 is 14 amino acids long. V was shortened by 2 bases and J by 0 bases, with 9 bases between the two germline ends. CDR3 residues: CASSFERLSYEQYF. The CDR3 DNA reads as TGTGCCAGCAGCTTTGAGAGACTCTCCTACGAGCAGTACTTC.

This clonotype was counted at least ten times. The chain employs TRBV7-2 and TRBJ2-4; unclear D gene. Looked up from germline, CDR1 is SGHTA and CDR2 is FQGNSA. Deletions cut 3 bases from V and 0 bases from J, with 6 bases between. The CDR3 is made up of 14 amino acids. CDR3 coding DNA: TGTGCCAGCAGCTTGGAACTAGCCAAAAACATTCAGTACTTC. Translation gives CASSLELAKNIQYF.

This clonotype was seen only a few times. The rearrangement links TRBV12-3 or TRBV12-4 to TRBJ2-7; D possibly corresponds to TRBD1 (6 bases). The CDR3 is made up of 13 amino acids. V was pared by 4 bases and J by 4 bases, with 11 bases between. The chain's CDR3 is CASSSGHLYEQYF. CDR3 sequence (DNA): TGTGCCAGCAGTTCGGGACACTTGTACGAGCAGTACTTC.

The chain couples TRBV7-2 to TRBJ1-1, with D unclear. Trimming cost V 6 bases and J 7 bases, with 12 bases left between them. The CDR3 covers 12 residues. Germline CDR1 reads SGHTA; CDR2 reads FQGNSA. This CDR3 is CASRKKSDEAFF. For the CDR3, the DNA is TGTGCCAGCAGGAAGAAGTCTGATGAAGCTTTCTTT.

This clonotype was observed at least ten times. The chain is built from TRBV20-1 and TRBJ1-2, with D uncertain. Trimming left V 2 bases short and J 4 bases short, with 11 bases between. The germline V gene encodes CDR1 DFQATT and CDR2 SNEGSKA (reference sequence). There are 13 residues in the CDR3. CDR3 nucleotides: TGCAGTGCTAGACATCCTCACGGCTATGGCTACACCTTC. As protein: CSARHPHGYGYTF.

This clonotype came up a few times. The chain recombines TRBV5-4 with TRBJ2-5; 7 bases are shared with TRBD1. The CDR3 totals 15 residues. Germline V gene lookup returns CDR1 SGHNT and CDR2 YYREEE (reference sequence). V lost 3 bases to trimming and J lost 5 bases; unmatched junction nucleotides: 10. In nucleotides, the CDR3 is TGTGCCAGCAGCTCGACAGGGATTGAACTCGAGACCCAGTACTTC. Protein: CASSSTGIELETQYF.

The V gene is TRBV2, the J gene TRBJ2-2, with 14 positions matching TRBD2. This CDR3 contains 17 residues. The V segment lost 6 bases and the J segment 5 bases; nucleotides outside the gene matches: 8. Germline V gene lookup returns CDR1 SNHLY and CDR2 FYNNEI. DNA for the CDR3: TGTGCCAGCAGGCTCGGACTAGCGGGGGGTCGAACCGGGGAGCTGTTTTTT. Translated, it gives CASRLGLAGGRTGELFF.

The sample holds one count of this clonotype. The chain combines TRBV7-2 with TRBJ2-7; D possibly corresponds to TRBD1 (6 bases). The germline V gene has CDR1 SGHTA and CDR2 FQGNSA. Trimming cost V 5 bases and J 1 base, with 15 bases left between them. The CDR3 contains 15 residues. Written as DNA, the CDR3 is TGTGCCAGCAGCCCCCAGGACAGCCTTTCCTACGAGCAGTACTTC. Protein product: CASSPQDSLSYEQYF.

V is TRBV7-8 and J is TRBJ1-4; D ambiguous. Germline V CDR1 and CDR2: SGHVS, FQNEAQ. Trimming left V 5 bases short and J 5 bases short, with 12 bases between. The CDR3 length is 14 residues. The CDR3 nucleotides read TGTGCCAGCAGCCCAGGTCTCCGGAATGAAAAACTGTTTTTT. It translates to CASSPGLRNEKLFF.

V gene TRBV6-2 or TRBV6-3 combines with J gene TRBJ1-5; 8 nucleotides match TRBD1. The CDR3 contains 15 residues. V lost 4 bases, J lost 0 bases, and 2 bases stayed unmatched. Germline CDR1 reads MNHEY; CDR2 reads SVGEGT. DNA of the CDR3: TGTGCCAGCAGTTCAGGGGGCCCTAGCAATCAGCCCCAGCATTTT. It is translated as CASSSGGPSNQPQHF.

With regard to this clonotype: The junction departs from germline at one end; a sequencing error may be responsible. The rearrangement joins TRBV6-1 to TRBJ2-5; tentatively, D is TRBD1 (6 bases). The DNA matches TRBJ2-7 better at its end, which makes the J call doubtful. The CDR3 loop spans 14 amino acids. Germline CDR1 is MNHNS and CDR2 is SASEGT. The CDR3 sequence is CVSSSQGGPYEQYF. The CDR3 DNA is TGTGTCAGCAGTTCCCAAGGGGGACCTTACGAGCAGTACTTC.

This clonotype was detected many times. V gene TRBV27 combines with J gene TRBJ2-7, with a weak D call TRBD1 (6 bases). This CDR3 has 14 amino acids. Germline V gene sequence: CDR1 MNHEY, CDR2 SMNVEV (reference sequence). V lost 7 bases and J 1 base, leaving 14 bases between the germline ends. The CDR3 DNA is TGTGCCAGCAAGCTACAGGGCGCTTCCTACGAGCAGTACTTC. This codes for CASKLQGASYEQYF.

Note on this clonotype: A read error may account for a junction end that differs from germline. The chain carries TRBV7-2 and TRBJ2-2; 12 bases are shared with TRBD2. Germline assignment: CDR1 SGHTA and CDR2 FQGNSA. CDR3 size: 17 residues. The CDR3 DNA reads as TGTGCCAGCAGCACGAGACTAGCGGGGGCTGCGGCCGGGGAGCGGTTTTTT. Translating it yields CASSTRLAGAAAGERFF.